These T cell receptor beta chains were read from a single sample in a study of blood T cell repertoires in COVID-19. Measured with immunoSEQ multiplex PCR; TCRdb has only the in-frame clones, and not every one. The sample yields over 200,000 clones, about 88% seen once. Sequencing was performed on peripheral blood. These receptors originate from a man between 40 and 49 years old with acute or convalescent COVID-19. CDR3s include the opening cysteine and the closing phenylalanine or tryptophan. Each record gives: V gene, clone size, D gene, J gene, CDR3 protein, CDR3 DNA. A D gene is named only where the DNA matches it firmly. Size tells how often a clone was seen (once, few, many) or the class of an expanded clone, and some rows leave it out.

TRBV19	.	.	TRBJ1-3	CASSIDGVYSGNTIYF	TGTGCCAGTAGTATAGATGGAGTCTACTCTGGAAACACCATATATTTT
TRBV7-2	.	.	TRBJ2-2	CASSFPSFGTGELFF	TGTGCCAGCAGCTTTCCTAGTTTCGGTACCGGGGAGCTGTTTTTT
TRBV11-3	.	.	TRBJ2-2	CASSPRGGELFF	TGTGCCAGCAGCCCTAGGGGGGGGGAGCTGTTTTTT
TRBV5-6	.	.	TRBJ1-5	CASSLMRARYQSNQPQHF	TGTGCCAGCAGCTTGATGAGGGCACGGTATCAGAGCAATCAGCCCCAGCATTTT
TRBV2	.	TRBD2	TRBJ2-2	CASSGGGLAITGELFF	TGTGCCAGCAGTGGGGGGGGACTAGCGATCACCGGGGAGCTGTTTTTT
TRBV3-1/TRBV3-2	.	TRBD2	TRBJ2-4	CASSWTSGGNIQYF	TGTGCCAGCAGCTGGACTAGCGGGGGAAACATTCAGTACTTC
TRBV27	.	.	TRBJ1-1	CASSLSGGYEAFF	TGTGCCAGCAGTTTATCCGGGGGATACGAAGCTTTCTTT
TRBV7-8	.	.	TRBJ2-2	CASSLRAGLNTGELFF	TGTGCCAGCAGCTTAAGGGCCGGACTGAACACCGGGGAGCTGTTTTTT
TRBV3-1/TRBV3-2	.	TRBD1	TRBJ2-7	CASSQTGTGSGREQYF	TGTGCCAGCAGCCAAACCGGGACAGGGTCCGGGAGGGAGCAGTACTTC
TRBV29-1	.	TRBD2	TRBJ2-5	CSVRLAGAGTQYF	TGCAGCGTCAGACTAGCGGGAGCGGGGACCCAGTACTTC
TRBV28	.	TRBD1	TRBJ1-1	CASSSQGANTEAFF	TGTGCCAGCAGTTCGCAGGGGGCGAACACTGAAGCTTTCTTT
TRBV7-9	.	.	TRBJ1-1	CASSLDPGDGNTEAFF	TGTGCCAGCAGCTTAGATCCAGGGGACGGGAACACTGAAGCTTTCTTT
TRBV7-3	.	.	TRBJ2-1	CASSLTAGLNEQFF	TGTGCCAGCAGCTTAACGGCGGGGCTTAATGAGCAGTTCTTC
TRBV6-4	.	.	TRBJ1-2	CASSDTDGNYGYTF	TGTGCCAGCAGTGACACAGACGGTAACTATGGCTACACCTTC
TRBV11-3	.	TRBD2	TRBJ2-7	CASSLVGLAGEYEQYF	TGTGCCAGCAGCTTAGTGGGACTAGCGGGGGAGTACGAGCAGTACTTC
TRBV6-2/TRBV6-3	.	TRBD2	TRBJ2-2	CASSYGTTTGELFF	TGTGCCAGCAGTTACGGGACTACCACCGGGGAGCTGTTTTTT
TRBV7-2	.	.	TRBJ2-7	CASRASAYEQYF	TGTGCCAGCAGAGCTAGCGCCTACGAGCAGTACTTC
TRBV9	.	TRBD2	TRBJ2-5	CASSAAGTSPRETQYF	TGTGCCAGCAGCGCCGCCGGGACTAGCCCCAGGGAGACCCAGTACTTC
TRBV16	.	.	TRBJ1-5	CASSQSGQSNQPQHF	TGTGCCAGCAGCCAATCGGGGCAGAGCAATCAGCCCCAGCATTTT
TRBV7-9	.	.	TRBJ2-5	CASSPPWAAGLDQYF	TGTGCCAGCAGCCCTCCTTGGGCGGCGGGTTTGGACCAGTACTTC
TRBV6-5	once	TRBD1	TRBJ1-3	CASKGQGGFGNTIYF	TGTGCCAGCAAAGGTCAGGGGGGCTTTGGAAACACCATATATTTT
TRBV14	.	TRBD2	TRBJ2-5	CASSRLGTSGSQDF	TGTGCCAGCAGCCGCCTAGGGACTAGCGGCTCCCAGGACTTC
TRBV19	.	.	TRBJ2-5	CASSLVHHIQTQYF	TGTGCCAGTAGTCTCGTTCATCACATACAGACCCAGTACTTC
TRBV6-5	.	.	TRBJ2-7	CASSSGVSLGWQYF	TGTGCCAGCAGTTCGGGGGTCAGCCTGGGGTGGCAGTACTTC
TRBV28	.	.	TRBJ2-1	CASSLPYYDNEQFF	TGTGCCAGCAGTTTGCCCTACTACGACAATGAGCAGTTCTTC
TRBV2	.	.	TRBJ1-5	CASSQGPNQPQHF	TGTGCCAGCAGTCAGGGGCCTAATCAGCCCCAGCATTTT
TRBV2	once	TRBD1	TRBJ1-2	CASNTGQDGYTF	TGTGCCAGCAATACGGGACAGGATGGCTACACCTTC
TRBV30	.	TRBD2	TRBJ2-7	CAWIPQPGLAGATSYEQYF	TGTGCCTGGATCCCTCAACCGGGACTAGCGGGAGCTACCTCCTACGAGCAGTACTTC
TRBV10-1	.	TRBD1	TRBJ2-7	CASGQGSYEQYF	TGCGCCAGCGGACAGGGCTCCTACGAGCAGTACTTC
TRBV18	.	.	TRBJ2-2	CASSPGMDGELFF	TGTGCCAGCTCCCCGGGGATGGACGGGGAGCTGTTTTTT
TRBV19	.	TRBD1	TRBJ2-1	CASSVDGTAVGSYNEQFF	TGTGCCAGTAGTGTGGACGGGACAGCGGTAGGGTCCTACAATGAGCAGTTCTTC
TRBV7-2	.	.	TRBJ1-6	CASTQNPAAGAYNSPLHF	TGTGCCAGCACCCAAAACCCTGCGGCAGGGGCCTATAATTCACCCCTCCACTTT
TRBV5-4	once	TRBD1	TRBJ2-5	CASSLGQVQETQYF	TGTGCCAGCAGCTTAGGACAGGTTCAAGAGACCCAGTACTTC
TRBV6-2/TRBV6-3	.	.	TRBJ2-1	CASSYPWASNSYNEQFF	TGTGCCAGCAGTTACCCATGGGCTAGCAATTCCTACAATGAGCAGTTCTTC
TRBV5-1	.	TRBD1	TRBJ2-7	CASSLGTGIRYEQYF	TGCGCCAGCAGCTTAGGGACAGGGATTCGGTACGAGCAGTACTTC
TRBV6-2/TRBV6-3	.	TRBD2	TRBJ2-7	CASSPGTTTREQYF	TGTGCCAGCAGTCCCGGGACTACGACTCGGGAGCAGTACTTC
TRBV19	.	TRBD2	TRBJ2-2	CASTSVGTSWNTGELFF	TGTGCCAGTACCTCGGTGGGGACTAGCTGGAACACCGGGGAGCTGTTTTTT